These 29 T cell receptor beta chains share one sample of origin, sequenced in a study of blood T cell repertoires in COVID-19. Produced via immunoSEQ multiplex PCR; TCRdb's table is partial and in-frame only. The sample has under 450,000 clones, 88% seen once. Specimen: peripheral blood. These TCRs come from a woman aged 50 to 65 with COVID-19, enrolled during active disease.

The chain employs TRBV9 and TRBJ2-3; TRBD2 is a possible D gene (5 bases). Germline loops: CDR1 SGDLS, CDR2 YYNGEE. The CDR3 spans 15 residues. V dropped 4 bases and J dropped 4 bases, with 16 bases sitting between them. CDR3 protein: CASSPIKQRADTQYF. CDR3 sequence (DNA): TGTGCCAGCAGCCCGATTAAGCAGAGGGCAGATACGCAGTATTTT.

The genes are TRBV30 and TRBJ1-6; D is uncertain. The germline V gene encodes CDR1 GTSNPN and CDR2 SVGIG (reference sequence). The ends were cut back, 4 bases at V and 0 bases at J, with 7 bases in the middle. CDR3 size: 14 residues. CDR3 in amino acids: CAWTVSSYNSPLHF. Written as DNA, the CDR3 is TGTGCCTGGACTGTGAGCTCCTATAATTCACCCCTCCACTTT.

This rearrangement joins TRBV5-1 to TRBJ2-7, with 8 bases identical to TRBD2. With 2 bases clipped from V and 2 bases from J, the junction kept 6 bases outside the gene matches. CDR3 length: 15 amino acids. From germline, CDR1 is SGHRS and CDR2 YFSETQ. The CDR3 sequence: CASSFSAGEAYEQYF. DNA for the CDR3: TGCGCCAGCAGCTTTTCAGCGGGGGAGGCCTACGAGCAGTACTTC.

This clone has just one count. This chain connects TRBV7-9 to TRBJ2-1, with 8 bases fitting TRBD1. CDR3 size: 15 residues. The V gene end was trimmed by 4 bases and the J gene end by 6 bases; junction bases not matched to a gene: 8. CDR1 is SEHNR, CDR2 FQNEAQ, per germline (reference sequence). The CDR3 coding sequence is TGTGCCAGCAGCTCCCGGGACAGGCATTTCAATGAGCAGTTCTTC. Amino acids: CASSSRDRHFNEQFF.

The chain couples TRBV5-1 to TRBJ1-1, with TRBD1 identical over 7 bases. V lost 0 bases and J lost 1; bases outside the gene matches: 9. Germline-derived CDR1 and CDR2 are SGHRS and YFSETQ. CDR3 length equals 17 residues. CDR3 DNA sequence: TGCGCCAGCAGCTTGGTGACAGGGCGAAACGAGAACACTGAAGCTTTCTTT. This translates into CASSLVTGRNENTEAFF.

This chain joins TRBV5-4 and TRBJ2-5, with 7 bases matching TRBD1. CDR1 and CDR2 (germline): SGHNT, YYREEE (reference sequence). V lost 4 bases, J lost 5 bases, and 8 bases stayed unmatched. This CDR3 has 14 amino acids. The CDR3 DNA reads TGTGCCAGCAGCCAAACAGGGGCCGTGGAGACCCAGTACTTC. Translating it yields CASSQTGAVETQYF. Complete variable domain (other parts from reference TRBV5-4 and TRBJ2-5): ETGVTQSPTHLIKTRGQQVTLRCSSQSGHNTVSWYQQALGQGPQFIFQYYREEENGRGNFPPRFSGLQFPNYSSELNVNALELDDSALYLCASSQTGAVETQYFGPGTRLLVL.

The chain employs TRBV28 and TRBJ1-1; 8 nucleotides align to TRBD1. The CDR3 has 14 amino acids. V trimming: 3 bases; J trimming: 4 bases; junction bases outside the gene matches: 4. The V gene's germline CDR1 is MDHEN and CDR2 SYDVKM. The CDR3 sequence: CASSFGTGATEAFF. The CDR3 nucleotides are TGTGCCAGCAGTTTCGGGACAGGAGCCACTGAAGCTTTCTTT.

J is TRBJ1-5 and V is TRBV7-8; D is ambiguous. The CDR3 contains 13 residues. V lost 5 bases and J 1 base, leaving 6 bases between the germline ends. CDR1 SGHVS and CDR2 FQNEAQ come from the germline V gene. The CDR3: CASSPVSNQPQHF. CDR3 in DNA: TGTGCCAGCAGCCCCGTGAGCAATCAGCCCCAGCATTTT.

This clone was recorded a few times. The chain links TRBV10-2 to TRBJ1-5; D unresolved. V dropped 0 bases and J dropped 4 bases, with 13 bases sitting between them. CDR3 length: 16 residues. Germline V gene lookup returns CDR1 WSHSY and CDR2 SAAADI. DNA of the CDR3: TGCGCCAGCAGTGAGTCGGGCCCCACCCAAAATCAGCCCCAGCATTTT. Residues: CASSESGPTQNQPQHF.

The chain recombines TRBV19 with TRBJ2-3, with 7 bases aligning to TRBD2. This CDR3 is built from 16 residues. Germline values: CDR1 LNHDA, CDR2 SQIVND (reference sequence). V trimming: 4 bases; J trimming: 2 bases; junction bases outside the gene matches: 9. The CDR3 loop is CASSTQFSGPTDTQYF. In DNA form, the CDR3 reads TGTGCCAGTAGTACGCAATTTAGCGGGCCCACAGATACGCAGTATTTT.

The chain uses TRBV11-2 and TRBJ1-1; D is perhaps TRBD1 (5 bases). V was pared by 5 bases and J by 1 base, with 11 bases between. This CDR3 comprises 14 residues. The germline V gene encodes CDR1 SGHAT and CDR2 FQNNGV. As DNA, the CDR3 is TGTGCCAGCAGCCATATGGGGGGGAACACTGAAGCTTTCTTT. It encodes CASSHMGGNTEAFF.

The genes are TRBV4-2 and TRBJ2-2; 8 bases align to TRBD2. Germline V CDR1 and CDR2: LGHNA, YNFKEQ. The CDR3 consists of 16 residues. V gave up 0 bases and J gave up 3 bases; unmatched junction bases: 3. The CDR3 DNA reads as TGTGCCAGCAGCCAAGATAAGCGGGGGTACACCGGGGAGCTGTTTTTT. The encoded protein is CASSQDKRGYTGELFF.

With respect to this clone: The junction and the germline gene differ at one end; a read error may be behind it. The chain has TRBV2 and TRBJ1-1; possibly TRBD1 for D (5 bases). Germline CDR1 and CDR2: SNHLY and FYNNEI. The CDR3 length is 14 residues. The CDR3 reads CASREGERNTEAFF. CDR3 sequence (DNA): TGTGCCAGCAGGGAAGGGGAGAGGAACACTGAAGCTTTCTTT.

The CDR3 region has the DNA TGTGCCAGCAGTTCCCCAGGGGCGGGTTTGAAGCCCCAGCATTTT. This gives the protein CASSSPGAGLKPQHF. The genes are TRBV28 and TRBJ1-5, with D possibly being TRBD1 (6 bases). The CDR3 sequence is 15 residues long. Germline V gene data show CDR1 as MDHEN and CDR2 as SYDVKM. The V end lost 4 bases, the J end lost 8 bases, and 18 bases lay between the germline ends.

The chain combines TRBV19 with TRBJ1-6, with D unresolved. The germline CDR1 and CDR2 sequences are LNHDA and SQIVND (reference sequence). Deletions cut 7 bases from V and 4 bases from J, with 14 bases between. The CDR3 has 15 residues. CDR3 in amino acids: CASKSGRVYNSPLHF. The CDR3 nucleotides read TGTGCCAGTAAAAGCGGGAGGGTATATAATTCACCCCTCCACTTT.

The CDR3 bases are TGTGCCAGCAGCCCAACCCCCGACAGGAGGAGATCACCCCTCCACTTT. The encoded protein is CASSPTPDRRRSPLHF. The chain joins TRBV11-2 to TRBJ1-6, with D possibly TRBD1 on 6 matching bases. The CDR3 covers 16 residues. Germline V gene lookup returns CDR1 SGHAT and CDR2 FQNNGV. Trimming shortened V by 5 bases and J by 10 bases, and 21 bases separated the two germline ends.

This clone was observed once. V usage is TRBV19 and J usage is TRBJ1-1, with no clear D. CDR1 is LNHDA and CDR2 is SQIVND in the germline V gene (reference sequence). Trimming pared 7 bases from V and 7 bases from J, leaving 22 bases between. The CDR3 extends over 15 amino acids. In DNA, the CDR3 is TGTGCCAGTACCTCACCTTTTCGGGGAGGGAGTGAAGCTTTCTTT. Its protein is CASTSPFRGGSEAFF.

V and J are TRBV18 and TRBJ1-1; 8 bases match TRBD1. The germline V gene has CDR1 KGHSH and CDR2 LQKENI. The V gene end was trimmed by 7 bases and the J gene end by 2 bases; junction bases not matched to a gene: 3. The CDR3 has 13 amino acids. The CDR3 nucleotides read TGTGCCAGCTTAGGACAGGGCAACACTGAAGCTTTCTTT. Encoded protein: CASLGQGNTEAFF.

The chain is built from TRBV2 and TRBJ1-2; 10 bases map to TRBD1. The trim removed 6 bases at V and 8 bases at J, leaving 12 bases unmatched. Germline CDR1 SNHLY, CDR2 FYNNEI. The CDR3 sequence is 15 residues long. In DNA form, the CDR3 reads TGTGCCAGCAGAGCTCCTCCAGACAGGGGGCACGGCTACACCTTC. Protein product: CASRAPPDRGHGYTF. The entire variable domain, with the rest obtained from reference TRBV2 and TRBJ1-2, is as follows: EPEVTQTPSHQVTQMGQEVILRCVPISNHLYFYWYRQILGQKVEFLVSFYNNEISEKSEIFDDQFSVERPDGSNFTLKIRSTKLEDSAMYFCASRAPPDRGHGYTFGSGTRLTVV.

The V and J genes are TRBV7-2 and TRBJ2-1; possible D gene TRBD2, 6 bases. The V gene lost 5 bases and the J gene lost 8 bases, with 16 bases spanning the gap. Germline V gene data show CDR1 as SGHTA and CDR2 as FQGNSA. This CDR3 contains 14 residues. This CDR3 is CASSRGLASDEQFF. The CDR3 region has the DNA TGTGCCAGCAGCCGCGGCCTAGCGAGCGATGAGCAGTTCTTC.

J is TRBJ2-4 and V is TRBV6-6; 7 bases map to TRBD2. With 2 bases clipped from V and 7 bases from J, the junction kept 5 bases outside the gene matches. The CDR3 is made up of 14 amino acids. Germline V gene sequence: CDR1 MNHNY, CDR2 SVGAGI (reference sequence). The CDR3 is CASSYGQGGNIQYF. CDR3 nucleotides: TGTGCCAGCAGTTACGGGCAGGGAGGGAACATTCAGTACTTC.

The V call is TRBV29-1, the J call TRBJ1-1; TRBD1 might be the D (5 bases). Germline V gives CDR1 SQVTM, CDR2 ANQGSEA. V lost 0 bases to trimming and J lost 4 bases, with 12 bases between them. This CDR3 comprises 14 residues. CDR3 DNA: TGCAGCGTTGAAGATCGCGGGGGGAGCACTGAAGCTTTCTTT. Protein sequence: CSVEDRGGSTEAFF.

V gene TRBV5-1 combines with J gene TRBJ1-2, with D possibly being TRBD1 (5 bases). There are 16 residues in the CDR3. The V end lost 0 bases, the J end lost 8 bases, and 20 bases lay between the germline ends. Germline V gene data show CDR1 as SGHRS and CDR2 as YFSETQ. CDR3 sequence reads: CASSLVPAGVSGGYTF. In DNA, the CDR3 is TGCGCCAGCAGCTTGGTCCCCGCGGGGGTTTCAGGAGGCTACACCTTC.

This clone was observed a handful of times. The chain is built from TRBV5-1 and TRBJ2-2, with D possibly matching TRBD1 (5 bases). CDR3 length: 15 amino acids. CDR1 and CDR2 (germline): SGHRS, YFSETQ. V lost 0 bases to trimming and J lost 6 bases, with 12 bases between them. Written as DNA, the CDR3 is TGCGCCAGCAGCTTGGTAGGGGTGTCCGCCGGGGAGCTGTTTTTT. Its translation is CASSLVGVSAGELFF.

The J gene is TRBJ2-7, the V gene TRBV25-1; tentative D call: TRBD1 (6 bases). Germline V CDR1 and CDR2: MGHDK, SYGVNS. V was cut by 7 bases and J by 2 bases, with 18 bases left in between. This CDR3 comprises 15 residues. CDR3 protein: CASTPSGVPPYEQYF. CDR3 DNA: TGTGCCAGCACCCCCTCAGGGGTACCGCCCTACGAGCAGTACTTC.

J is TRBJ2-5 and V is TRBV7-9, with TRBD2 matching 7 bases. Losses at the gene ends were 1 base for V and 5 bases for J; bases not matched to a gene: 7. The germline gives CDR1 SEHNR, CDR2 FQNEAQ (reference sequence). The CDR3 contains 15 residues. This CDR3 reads CASSLGGWREETQYF. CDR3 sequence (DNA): TGTGCCAGCAGCTTAGGGGGCTGGCGGGAGGAGACCCAGTACTTC.

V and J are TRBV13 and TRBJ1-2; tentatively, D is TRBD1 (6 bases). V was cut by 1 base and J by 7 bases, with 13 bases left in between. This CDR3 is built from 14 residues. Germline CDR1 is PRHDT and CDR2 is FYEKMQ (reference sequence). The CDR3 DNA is TGTGCCAGCAGCTTAGTCGCTTTCAGGGGTGGCTACACCTTC. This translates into CASSLVAFRGGYTF.

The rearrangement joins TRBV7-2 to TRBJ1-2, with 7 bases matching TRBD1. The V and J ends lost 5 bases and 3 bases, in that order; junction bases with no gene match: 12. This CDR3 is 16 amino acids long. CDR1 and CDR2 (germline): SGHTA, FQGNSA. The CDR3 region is CASSPRTGLGDYGYTF. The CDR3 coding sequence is TGTGCCAGCAGCCCCCGGACAGGTTTGGGGGACTATGGCTACACCTTC.

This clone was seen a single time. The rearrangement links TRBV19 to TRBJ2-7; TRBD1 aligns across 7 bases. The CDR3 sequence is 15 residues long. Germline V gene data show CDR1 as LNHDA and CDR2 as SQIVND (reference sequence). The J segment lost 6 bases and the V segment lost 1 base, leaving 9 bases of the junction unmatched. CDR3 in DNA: TGTGCCAGTAGTATAGGACAGGGATTTTTGGGCGAGCAGTACTTC. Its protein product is CASSIGQGFLGEQYF.